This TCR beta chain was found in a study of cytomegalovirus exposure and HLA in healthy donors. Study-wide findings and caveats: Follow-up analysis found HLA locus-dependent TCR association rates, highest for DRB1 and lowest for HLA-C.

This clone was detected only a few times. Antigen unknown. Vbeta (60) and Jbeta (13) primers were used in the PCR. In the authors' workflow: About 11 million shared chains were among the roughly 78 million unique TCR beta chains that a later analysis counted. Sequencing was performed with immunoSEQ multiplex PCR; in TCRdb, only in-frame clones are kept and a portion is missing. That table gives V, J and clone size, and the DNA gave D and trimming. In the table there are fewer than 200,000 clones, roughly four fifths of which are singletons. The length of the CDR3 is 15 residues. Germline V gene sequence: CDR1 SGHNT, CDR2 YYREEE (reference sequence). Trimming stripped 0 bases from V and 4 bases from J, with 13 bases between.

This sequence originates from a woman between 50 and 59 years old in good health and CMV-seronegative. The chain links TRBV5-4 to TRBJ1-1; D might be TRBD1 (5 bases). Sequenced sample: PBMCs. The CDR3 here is CASSLEGGAFTEAFF. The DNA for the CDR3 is TGTGCCAGCAGCTTGGAAGGAGGGGCCTTCACTGAAGCTTTCTTT.